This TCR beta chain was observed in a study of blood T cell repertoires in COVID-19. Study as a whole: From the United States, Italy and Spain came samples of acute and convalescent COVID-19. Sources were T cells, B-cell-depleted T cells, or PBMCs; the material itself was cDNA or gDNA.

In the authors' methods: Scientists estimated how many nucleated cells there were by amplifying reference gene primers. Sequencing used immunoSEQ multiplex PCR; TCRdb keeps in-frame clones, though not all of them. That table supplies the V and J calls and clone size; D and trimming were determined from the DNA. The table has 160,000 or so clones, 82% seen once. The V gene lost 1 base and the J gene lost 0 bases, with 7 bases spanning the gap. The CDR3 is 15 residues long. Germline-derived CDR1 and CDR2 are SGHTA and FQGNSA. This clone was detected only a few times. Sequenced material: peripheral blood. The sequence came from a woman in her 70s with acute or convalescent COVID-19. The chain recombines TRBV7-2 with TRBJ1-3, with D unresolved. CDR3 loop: CASSLDFRSGNTIYF. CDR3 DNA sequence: TGTGCCAGCAGCTTAGACTTTCGCTCTGGAAACACCATATATTTT.